The 32 T cell receptor beta chains below were found in one sample sequenced in a study of cytomegalovirus exposure and HLA in healthy donors. PCR amplification relied on 60 Vbeta primers (plus 13 Jbeta primers). Only in-frame clones appear in the TCRdb table, and some are missing; sequencing was by immunoSEQ multiplex PCR. The repertoire has 150,000 to 180,000 clones, over 75% of them found once; the top ten carry 5.6%. Sequencing was done on a sample of PBMCs. These receptors were obtained from a middle-aged woman in good health and CMV-seropositive.

This rearrangement joins TRBV30 to TRBJ1-1; 7 bases align to TRBD1. Losses at the gene ends were 1 base for V and 4 bases for J; bases not matched to a gene: 3. This CDR3 comprises 13 residues. Germline CDR1 GTSNPN, CDR2 SVGIG (reference sequence). The CDR3: CAWSGDSGTEAFF. The CDR3 coding sequence is TGTGCCTGGAGTGGGGACAGTGGCACTGAAGCTTTCTTT.

The chain links TRBV7-8 to TRBJ2-1; the match to TRBD1 covers 8 bases. V dropped 4 bases and J dropped 7; count of bases not matched to a gene: 3. Germline V gene lookup returns CDR1 SGHVS and CDR2 FQNEAQ. The CDR3 loop spans 13 amino acids. The CDR3 sequence is CASSWQGANEQFF. The CDR3 DNA sequence: TGTGCCAGCAGCTGGCAGGGGGCGAATGAGCAGTTCTTC. The variable domain in full, with the rest retrieved from reference TRBV7-8 and TRBJ2-1, is GAGVSQSPRYKVAKRGQDVALRCDPISGHVSLFWYQQALGQGPEFLTYFQNEAQLDKSGLPSDRFFAERPEGSVSTLKIQRTQQEDSAVYLCASSWQGANEQFFGPGTRLTVL.

This chain joins TRBV30 and TRBJ2-1; 10 bases are shared with TRBD2. Germline V gives CDR1 GTSNPN, CDR2 SVGIG (reference sequence). V lost 0 bases, J lost 5 bases, and 16 bases stayed unmatched. This CDR3 is 19 amino acids long. The CDR3 protein is CAWSVPRTSGKGYHNEQFF. CDR3 bases: TGTGCCTGGAGTGTACCGAGAACTAGCGGGAAGGGGTACCACAATGAGCAGTTCTTC.

This chain connects TRBV19 to TRBJ1-1; D remains ambiguous. V shed 5 bases and J shed 3 bases, with 13 bases lying between them. This CDR3 contains 14 residues. CDR1 and CDR2 from the germline V gene are LNHDA and SQIVND (reference sequence). CDR3 loop: CASSGGISDTEAFF. CDR3 nucleotide sequence: TGTGCCAGTAGTGGAGGGATTTCAGACACTGAAGCTTTCTTT.

This rearrangement joins TRBV28 to TRBJ2-3; the match to TRBD2 covers 9 bases. V shed 3 bases and J 5 bases; nucleotides not matched to a gene: 6. This CDR3 region has 15 residues. CDR1 and CDR2 from the germline V gene are MDHEN and SYDVKM. CDR3 residues: CASSLGGGGLDTQYF. CDR3 DNA: TGTGCCAGCAGTTTGGGCGGGGGGGGGCTAGATACGCAGTATTTT.

The gene calls are TRBV28 and TRBJ2-1; tentatively, D is TRBD2 (6 bases). V dropped 7 bases and J dropped 3 bases, with 16 bases sitting between them. Germline values: CDR1 MDHEN, CDR2 SYDVKM. This CDR3 spans 15 amino acids. The CDR3 nucleotides read TGTGCCAGCATTCCTTCCGGAGGGTACTACAATGAGCAGTTCTTC. Protein: CASIPSGGYYNEQFF.

A few counts support this clone. The chain is built from TRBV7-3 and TRBJ2-1; the match to TRBD2 covers 7 bases. The CDR3 has 12 residues. The V gene's germline CDR1 is SGHTA and CDR2 FQGTGA. V was clipped by 6 bases and J by 9 bases; unmatched bases: 5. This CDR3 is CASSQTGGEQFF. CDR3 DNA sequence: TGTGCCAGCAGTCAGACGGGGGGTGAGCAGTTCTTC.

The rearrangement uses TRBV27 and TRBJ2-1; 11 nucleotides match TRBD1. This CDR3 has 15 residues. Germline assignment: CDR1 MNHEY and CDR2 SMNVEV (reference sequence). V lost 5 bases, J lost 7 bases, and 7 bases stayed unmatched. DNA for the CDR3: TGTGCCAGCAGTGTCTCGGGACAGGGGGGTAATGAGCAGTTCTTC. Translated: CASSVSGQGGNEQFF.

The rearrangement joins TRBV7-8 to TRBJ1-4; tentative D call: TRBD1 (6 bases). V was cut by 6 bases and J by 5 bases, with 7 bases left in between. CDR1 SGHVS and CDR2 FQNEAQ come from the germline V gene. CDR3 length equals 12 residues. The CDR3 sequence is CASRQGNEKLFF. The CDR3 DNA is TGTGCCAGCAGACAGGGAAATGAAAAACTGTTTTTT.

The gene calls are TRBV29-1 and TRBJ2-5; TRBD1 agrees at 10 bases. Germline-derived CDR1 and CDR2 are SQVTM and ANQGSEA. Trimming took 5 bases from V and 5 from J; bases not matched to a gene: 8. This CDR3 has 14 residues. CDR3 in DNA: TGCAGCGTTAAGACAGGGGGCTATGGGGAGACCCAGTACTTC. This gives the protein CSVKTGGYGETQYF.

The V call is TRBV7-8, the J call TRBJ2-2, with TRBD2 identical over 13 bases. The CDR3 runs 18 residues. J lost 0 bases, V lost 6 bases, and 7 bases had no gene match. Germline loops: CDR1 SGHVS, CDR2 FQNEAQ. CDR3 DNA sequence: TGTGCCAGCAGATTCCCGGGACTAGCGGGACCGAACACCGGGGAGCTGTTTTTT. This translates into CASRFPGLAGPNTGELFF.

DNA of the CDR3: TGTGCCAGCAGTGCGACGGGGCAGGGGGCTTTAGAGACCCAGTACTTC. As protein: CASSATGQGALETQYF. V is TRBV28 and J is TRBJ2-5, with 8 positions matching TRBD1. Trimming removed 5 bases from V and 4 bases from J; junction bases left unmatched: 12. Germline-derived CDR1 and CDR2 are MDHEN and SYDVKM. The CDR3 spans 16 residues.

The chain recombines TRBV7-2 with TRBJ1-2, with a weak D call TRBD1 (5 bases). Trimming left V 2 bases short and J 6 bases short, with 10 bases between. Germline-derived CDR1 and CDR2 are SGHTA and FQGNSA. There are 13 residues in the CDR3. The CDR3 DNA is TGTGCCAGCAGCTTACAGGGTCCTAATGGCTACACCTTC. This sequence encodes CASSLQGPNGYTF.

The chain carries TRBV6-6 and TRBJ1-1, with D unclear. The CDR3 spans 13 residues. Germline CDR1 MNHNY, CDR2 SVGAGI (reference sequence). Between the trimmed V and J ends, which lost 6 bases and 7 bases, there was a span of 15 bases. The CDR3 here is CASSPRRYYEAFF. The CDR3 DNA follows: TGTGCCAGCAGCCCTAGACGTTACTATGAAGCTTTCTTT.

The V gene is TRBV7-9, the J gene TRBJ1-4; weak D call: TRBD1 (5 bases). V shed 4 bases and J shed 5 bases, with 14 bases lying between them. Germline CDR1 and CDR2: SEHNR and FQNEAQ (reference sequence). The CDR3 has 15 residues. CDR3 residues: CASSSGLLLNEKLFF. The CDR3 nucleotides are TGTGCCAGCAGCTCGGGACTGTTGCTAAATGAAAAACTGTTTTTT.

This chain connects TRBV6-5 to TRBJ2-7; 7 bases align to TRBD2. Per the germline V gene, CDR1 is MNHEY and CDR2 is SVGAGI. After removal of 5 bases from V and 6 bases from J, the junction contained 13 bases not matched to a gene. The CDR3 has 15 amino acids. The chain's CDR3 is CASSPDRGSNFEQYF. DNA for the CDR3: TGTGCCAGCAGTCCCGACCGCGGGAGTAATTTCGAGCAGTACTTC.

In its sample, this clone was seen many times. The chain employs TRBV2 and TRBJ2-2; D not certain. V shed 5 bases and J shed 5 bases, with 9 bases lying between them. Germline V gene data show CDR1 as SNHLY and CDR2 as FYNNEI. The CDR3 contains 13 residues. CDR3 sequence reads: CASSPPGTGELFF. The DNA of the CDR3 is TGTGCCAGCAGTCCCCCCGGGACCGGGGAGCTGTTTTTT.

The V call is TRBV13, the J call TRBJ1-1; a possible D gene is TRBD1 (6 bases). Germline V gene data show CDR1 as PRHDT and CDR2 as FYEKMQ (reference sequence). The ends were cut back, 3 bases at V and 7 bases at J, with 21 bases in the middle. The CDR3 runs 16 residues. The CDR3 DNA is TGTGCCAGCAGCTTGACAGGATGGGGGAGTGTGGGTGAAGCTTTCTTT. Amino acids: CASSLTGWGSVGEAFF.

The chain carries TRBV5-4 and TRBJ2-3, with D perhaps TRBD1 (6 bases). CDR1 is SGHNT, CDR2 YYREEE, per germline (reference sequence). The CDR3 covers 15 residues. The V and J ends lost 2 bases and 2 bases respectively, with 12 bases between them. The CDR3 here is CASSFPGTNTDTQYF. The CDR3 nucleotides are TGTGCCAGCAGCTTCCCCGGGACAAACACAGATACGCAGTATTTT.

The chain uses TRBV28 and TRBJ1-4; 9 nucleotides match TRBD1. The CDR3 runs 15 residues. After removal of 7 bases from V and 7 bases from J, the junction contained 10 bases not matched to a gene. Per germline, CDR1 MDHEN and CDR2 SYDVKM. The chain's CDR3 is CASKQTGGNFEKLFF. The CDR3 DNA is TGTGCCAGCAAACAAACAGGGGGCAATTTTGAAAAACTGTTTTTT.

The J gene is TRBJ2-3, the V gene TRBV5-1, with TRBD1 identical over 7 bases. With 4 bases clipped from V and 5 bases from J, the junction kept 7 bases outside the gene matches. In germline, CDR1 is SGHRS, CDR2 YFSETQ. This CDR3 is 14 amino acids long. The chain's CDR3 is CASSATGPGDTQYF. Written as DNA, the CDR3 is TGCGCCAGCAGCGCGACAGGGCCCGGAGATACGCAGTATTTT.

The chain recombines TRBV2 with TRBJ1-2; D not resolved. From germline, CDR1 is SNHLY and CDR2 FYNNEI. V was cut by 6 bases and J by 5 bases, with 10 bases left in between. This CDR3 has 12 residues. In DNA, the CDR3 is TGTGCCAGCAGGTTCAGGATTTATGGCTACACCTTC. It is translated as CASRFRIYGYTF.

This chain uses TRBV7-8 with TRBJ2-7; no clear D gene. The germline gives CDR1 SGHVS, CDR2 FQNEAQ. Between the trimmed V and J ends, which lost 2 bases and 1 base, there was a span of 3 bases. This CDR3 is built from 12 residues. CDR3 sequence reads: CASSLRSYEQYF. CDR3 bases: TGTGCCAGCAGCTTACGGTCCTACGAGCAGTACTTC.

The chain recombines TRBV6-5 with TRBJ2-7; a possible D gene is TRBD2 (5 bases). Per germline, CDR1 MNHEY and CDR2 SVGAGI. The CDR3 is 13 amino acids. Trimming left V 6 bases short and J 2 bases short, with 11 bases between. The CDR3: CASSRTSTYEQYF. The CDR3 DNA reads TGTGCCAGCAGCCGGACTTCGACCTACGAGCAGTACTTC.

This clone was picked up a small number of times. V is TRBV25-1 and J is TRBJ2-1, with 7 positions matching TRBD1. This CDR3 has 16 residues. With V trimmed by 6 bases and J by 4 bases, 12 bases remained unmatched. Germline V gene data show CDR1 as MGHDK and CDR2 as SYGVNS. CDR3 residues: CASSYSTGAVYNEQFF. As DNA, the CDR3 is TGTGCCAGCAGCTACTCTACAGGGGCGGTTTACAATGAGCAGTTCTTC.

The J gene is TRBJ1-5, the V gene TRBV27; D is uncertain. The CDR3 runs 13 residues. Germline CDR1 is MNHEY and CDR2 is SMNVEV (reference sequence). Between the trimmed V and J ends, which lost 4 bases and 11 bases, there was a span of 15 bases. The DNA for the CDR3 is TGTGCCAGCAGTTCCTTCCCCGGAGGGACCCAGCATTTT. Translation gives CASSSFPGGTQHF.

This clone has a handful of counts. DNA for the CDR3: TGTGCCAGCAGGAGTCCGGACAGGGGACGATTGGATGGCTACACCTTC. It is translated as CASRSPDRGRLDGYTF. This chain links TRBV28 with TRBJ1-2; TRBD1 aligns across 9 bases. The CDR3 length is 16 residues. Germline assignment: CDR1 MDHEN and CDR2 SYDVKM. Losses at the gene ends were 6 bases for V and 6 bases for J; bases not matched to a gene: 14.

The rearrangement links TRBV6-1 to TRBJ2-5, with D perhaps matching TRBD2 (5 bases). The CDR3 length is 17 residues. Germline V gene data show CDR1 as MNHNS and CDR2 as SASEGT. V was shortened by 4 bases and J by 6 bases, with 24 bases between the two germline ends. Here the CDR3 reads CASSVGREQMILKTQYF. CDR3 coding DNA: TGTGCCAGCAGTGTGGGCCGGGAACAGATGATCTTGAAGACCCAGTACTTC.

The V call is TRBV6-5, the J call TRBJ2-7, with 7 bases that match TRBD2. Germline V gene data show CDR1 as MNHEY and CDR2 as SVGAGI. The CDR3 totals 14 residues. Trimming at V came to 5 bases and at J to 3 bases, leaving 7 bases not matched to a gene. CDR3 residues: CASSRGRAYYEQYF. The CDR3, as DNA: TGTGCCAGCAGTCGAGGGAGGGCTTACTACGAGCAGTACTTC.

The chain combines TRBV6-1 with TRBJ2-3; TRBD1 aligns across 8 bases. CDR1 is MNHNS, CDR2 SASEGT, per germline. The CDR3 is made up of 18 amino acids. The V and J ends lost 2 bases and 3 bases, in that order; junction bases with no gene match: 13. CDR3 amino acids: CASSEHLGAGGLTDTQYF. CDR3 DNA: TGTGCCAGCAGTGAACACTTGGGGGCAGGGGGCCTGACAGATACGCAGTATTTT.

V and J are TRBV7-9 and TRBJ1-2, with TRBD1 matching 7 bases. The CDR3 is made up of 14 amino acids. CDR1 is SEHNR and CDR2 is FQNEAQ in the germline V gene (reference sequence). V shed 6 bases and J 7 bases; nucleotides not matched to a gene: 11. The CDR3 spells CASSPTGWGSGYTF. Written as DNA, the CDR3 is TGTGCCAGCAGTCCGACAGGGTGGGGATCTGGCTACACCTTC.

The V gene is TRBV6-1, the J gene TRBJ2-7; the D gene is possibly TRBD2 (8 bases). Trimming shortened V by 1 base and J by 8 bases, and 30 bases separated the two germline ends. The CDR3 sequence is 19 residues long. Germline-derived CDR1 and CDR2 are MNHNS and SASEGT. The CDR3 spells CASSEGTGSRALAGSQQYF. The CDR3 DNA is TGTGCCAGCAGTGAAGGGACAGGCTCACGCGCCCTAGCGGGCAGCCAGCAGTACTTC.